This note documents a single TCR beta chain sequence. This record comes from a study of control samples from healthy donors and cancer patients. Germline CDR1 is MNHNY and CDR2 is SVGAGI (reference sequence). The CDR3 spans 15 residues. The ends were cut back, 6 bases at V and 0 bases at J, with 14 bases in the middle. The data were produced by immunoSEQ multiplex PCR, yet TCRdb's version contains in-frame clones alone and is incomplete. The repertoire has some 90,000 clones, around nine tenths of them found once; the top ten carry 7.5% to 8%. The chain employs TRBV6-6 and TRBJ1-1, with D possibly being TRBD1 (5 bases). The sequenced material came from blood. This clonotype was sampled from a woman aged 55-69 years in good health. This CDR3 is CASSLSREMNTEAFF. CDR3 nucleotides: TGTGCCAGCAGCTTAAGCAGGGAAATGAACACTGAAGCTTTCTTT.